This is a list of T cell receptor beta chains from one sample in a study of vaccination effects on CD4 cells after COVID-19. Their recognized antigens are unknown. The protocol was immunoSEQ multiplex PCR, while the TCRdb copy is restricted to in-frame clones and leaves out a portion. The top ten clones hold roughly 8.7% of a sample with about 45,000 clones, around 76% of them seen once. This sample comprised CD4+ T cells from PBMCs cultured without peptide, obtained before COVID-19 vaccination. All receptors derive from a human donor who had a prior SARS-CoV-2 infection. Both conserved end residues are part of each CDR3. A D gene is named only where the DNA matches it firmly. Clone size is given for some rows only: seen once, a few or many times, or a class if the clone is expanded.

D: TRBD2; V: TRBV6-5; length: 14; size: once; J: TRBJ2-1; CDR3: CASSYLAGGARQFF; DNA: TGTGCCAGCAGTTACTTAGCGGGAGGGGCGCGGCAGTTCTTC
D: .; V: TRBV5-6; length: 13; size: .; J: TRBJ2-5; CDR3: CASSRAGIETQYF; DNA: TGTGCCAGCAGCCGGGCAGGGATCGAGACCCAGTACTTC
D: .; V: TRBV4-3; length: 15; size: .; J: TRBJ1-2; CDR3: CASSQDSAGNYGYTF; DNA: TGCGCCAGCAGCCAAGATTCTGCAGGGAACTATGGCTACACCTTC
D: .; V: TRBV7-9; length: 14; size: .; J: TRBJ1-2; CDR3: CASSLGGDVYGYTF; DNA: TGTGCCAGCAGCTTAGGCGGAGACGTCTATGGCTACACCTTC
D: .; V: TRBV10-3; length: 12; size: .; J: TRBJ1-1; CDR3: CAISEGNTEAFF; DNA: TGTGCCATCAGTGAGGGGAACACTGAAGCTTTCTTT
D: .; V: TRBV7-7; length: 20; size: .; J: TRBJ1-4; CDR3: CASSQSGDLHREEHGRKLFF; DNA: TGTGCTAGCAGCCAATCCGGTGACCTGCACCGGGAGGAACACGGACGAAAACTGTTTTTT
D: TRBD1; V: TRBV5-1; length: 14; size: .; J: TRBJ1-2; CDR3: CASSRDRANYGYTF; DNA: TGCGCCAGCAGCCGTGACAGGGCTAACTATGGCTACACCTTC
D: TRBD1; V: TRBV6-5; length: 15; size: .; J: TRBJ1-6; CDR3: CATRQGASYNSPLHF; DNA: TGTGCCACAAGACAGGGGGCTTCCTATAATTCACCCCTCCACTTT
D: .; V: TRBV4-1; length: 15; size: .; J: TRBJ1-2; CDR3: CASSQEGARAYGYTF; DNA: TGCGCCAGCAGCCAAGAGGGGGCAAGAGCTTATGGCTACACCTTC
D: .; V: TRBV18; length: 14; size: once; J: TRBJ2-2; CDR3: CASSPRTNTGELFF; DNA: TGTGCCAGCTCACCACGGACGAACACCGGGGAGCTGTTTTTT
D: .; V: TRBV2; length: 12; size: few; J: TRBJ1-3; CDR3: CASSGTGDTIYF; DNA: TGTGCCAGCAGTGGTACTGGAGACACCATATATTTT
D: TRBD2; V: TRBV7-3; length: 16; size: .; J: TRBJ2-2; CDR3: CASSPKSGKTAGELFF; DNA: TGTGCCAGCAGCCCCAAGAGCGGGAAGACTGCCGGGGAGCTGTTTTTT
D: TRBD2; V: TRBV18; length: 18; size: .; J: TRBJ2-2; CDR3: CASSPPSGSGSSGGELFF; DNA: TGTGCCAGCTCACCACCGTCTGGTAGCGGGAGTTCTGGCGGGGAGCTGTTTTTT
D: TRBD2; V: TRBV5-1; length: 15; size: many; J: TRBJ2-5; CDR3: CASSLSSGTQETQYF; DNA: TGCGCCAGCAGCCTGTCTAGCGGGACTCAAGAGACCCAGTACTTC
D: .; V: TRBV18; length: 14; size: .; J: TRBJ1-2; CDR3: CASSLQGSRYGYTF; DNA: TGTGCCAGCTCACTTCAGGGTTCTCGCTATGGCTACACCTTC
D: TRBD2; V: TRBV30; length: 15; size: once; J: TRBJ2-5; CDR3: CAWRKGTSGVETQYF; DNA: TGTGCCTGGAGGAAAGGGACTAGCGGGGTTGAGACCCAGTACTTC
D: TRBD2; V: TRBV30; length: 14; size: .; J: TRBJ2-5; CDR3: CAWSATSGGETQYF; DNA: TGTGCCTGGAGTGCAACTAGCGGGGGTGAGACCCAGTACTTC
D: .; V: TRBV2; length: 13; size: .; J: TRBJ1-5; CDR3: CASSGTENQPQHF; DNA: TGTGCCAGCAGTGGGACGGAGAATCAGCCCCAGCATTTT
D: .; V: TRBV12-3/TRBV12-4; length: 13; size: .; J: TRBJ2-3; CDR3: CASSRGTTDTQYF; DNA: TGTGCCAGCAGTCGGGGAACCACAGATACGCAGTATTTT
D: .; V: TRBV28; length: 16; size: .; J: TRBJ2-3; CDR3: CASSLFGTISTDTQYF; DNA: TGTGCCAGCAGTTTATTTGGGACAATAAGCACAGATACGCAGTATTTT
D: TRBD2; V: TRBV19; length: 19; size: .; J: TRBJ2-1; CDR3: CASSLGLAGGRSSYNEQFF; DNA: TGTGCCAGTAGTCTGGGACTAGCGGGGGGCCGAAGCTCCTACAATGAGCAGTTCTTC
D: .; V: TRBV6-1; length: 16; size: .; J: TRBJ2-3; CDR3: CASSVLQTSSTDTQYF; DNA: TGTGCCAGCAGTGTATTACAAACCTCTAGCACAGATACGCAGTATTTT
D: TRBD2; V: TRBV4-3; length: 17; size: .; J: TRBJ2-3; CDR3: CASSQGLAGSLADTQYF; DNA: TGCGCCAGCAGCCAAGGACTAGCGGGATCACTGGCAGATACGCAGTATTTT
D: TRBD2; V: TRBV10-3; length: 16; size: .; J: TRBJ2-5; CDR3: CAISEGLAGGQETQYF; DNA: TGTGCCATCAGTGAAGGGCTAGCGGGGGGGCAAGAGACCCAGTACTTC
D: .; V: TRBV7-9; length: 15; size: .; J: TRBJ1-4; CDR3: CASSLDDRSNEKLFF; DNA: TGTGCCAGCAGCTTAGATGACCGCTCTAATGAAAAACTGTTTTTT
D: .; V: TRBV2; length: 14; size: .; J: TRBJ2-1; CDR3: CASGKGSGFAEQFF; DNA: TGTGCCAGCGGAAAAGGCTCGGGGTTCGCTGAGCAGTTCTTC
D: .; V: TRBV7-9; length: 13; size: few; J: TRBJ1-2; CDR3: CASSLQGGYGYTF; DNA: TGTGCCAGCAGCTTACAGGGAGGCTATGGCTACACCTTC
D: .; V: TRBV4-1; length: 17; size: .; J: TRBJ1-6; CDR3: CASSQVRPGPYNSPLHF; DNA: TGCGCCAGCAGCCAAGTTCGCCCAGGCCCCTATAATTCACCCCTCCACTTT
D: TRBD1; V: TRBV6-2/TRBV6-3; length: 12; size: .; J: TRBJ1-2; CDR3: CASSWDSYGYTF; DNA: TGTGCCAGCAGTTGGGACAGCTATGGCTACACCTTC
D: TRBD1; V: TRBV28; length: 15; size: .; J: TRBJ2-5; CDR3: CASRKRTGVWETQYF; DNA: TGTGCCAGCAGAAAGAGGACAGGGGTGTGGGAGACCCAGTACTTC
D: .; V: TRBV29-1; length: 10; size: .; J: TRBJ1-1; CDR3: CSAGDLEAFF; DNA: TGCAGCGCCGGGGACCTTGAAGCTTTCTTT
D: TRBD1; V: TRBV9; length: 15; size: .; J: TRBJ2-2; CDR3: CASSPNRGQTGELFF; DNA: TGTGCCAGCAGCCCCAACAGGGGGCAGACCGGGGAGCTGTTTTTT
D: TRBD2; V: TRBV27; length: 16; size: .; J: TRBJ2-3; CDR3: CASIILIAGGPYTQYF; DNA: TGTGCCAGCATCATTCTGATAGCGGGGGGGCCTTATACGCAGTATTTT
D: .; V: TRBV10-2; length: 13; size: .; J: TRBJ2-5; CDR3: CASSQGREETQYF; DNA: TGCGCCAGCAGCCAAGGACGGGAAGAGACCCAGTACTTC
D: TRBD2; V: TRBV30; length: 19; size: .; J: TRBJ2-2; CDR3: CAWSLPGTSGGAGTGELFF; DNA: TGTGCCTGGAGTCTGCCCGGGACTAGCGGGGGGGCAGGCACCGGGGAGCTGTTTTTT
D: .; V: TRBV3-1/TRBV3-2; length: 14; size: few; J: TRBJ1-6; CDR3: CASSQRDNNSPLHF; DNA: TGTGCCAGCAGCCAGCGTGATAATAATTCACCCCTCCACTTT
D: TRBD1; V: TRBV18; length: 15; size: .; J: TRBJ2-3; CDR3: CASSPGAGGPDTQYF; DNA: TGTGCCAGCTCACCAGGGGCAGGGGGCCCAGATACGCAGTATTTT
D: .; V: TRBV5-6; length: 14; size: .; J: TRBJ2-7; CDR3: CASSRLAGSYEQYF; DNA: TGTGCCAGCAGCCGGCTTGCGGGGAGTTACGAGCAGTACTTC
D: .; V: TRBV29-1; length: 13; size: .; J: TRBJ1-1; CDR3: CSVHRTLGTEAFF; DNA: TGCAGCGTTCACCGGACACTGGGGACTGAAGCTTTCTTT
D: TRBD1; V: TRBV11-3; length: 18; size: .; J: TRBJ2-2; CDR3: CASSSYHGTGGATGELFF; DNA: TGTGCCAGCAGTTCTTACCACGGGACAGGGGGCGCCACCGGGGAGCTGTTTTTT
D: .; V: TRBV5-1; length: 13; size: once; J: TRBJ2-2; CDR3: CASSPGTDGELFF; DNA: TGCGCCAGCAGCCCCGGGACCGACGGGGAGCTGTTTTTT
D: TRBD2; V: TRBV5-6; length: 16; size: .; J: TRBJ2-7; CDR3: CASSLVTSGLYYEQYF; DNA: TGTGCCAGCAGCTTGGTAACTAGCGGGTTATACTACGAGCAGTACTTC
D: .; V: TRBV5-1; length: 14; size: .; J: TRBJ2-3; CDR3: CASSLSPQADTQYF; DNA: TGCGCCAGCAGCTTGTCCCCCCAGGCAGATACGCAGTATTTT
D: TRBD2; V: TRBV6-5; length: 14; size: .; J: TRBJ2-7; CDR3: CASQREPSSYEQYF; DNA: TGTGCCAGTCAGCGGGAGCCGAGCTCCTACGAGCAGTACTTC
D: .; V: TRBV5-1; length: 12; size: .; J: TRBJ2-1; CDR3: CASSLEAGNRFF; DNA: TGCGCCAGCAGCTTGGAGGCAGGGAATAGGTTCTTC
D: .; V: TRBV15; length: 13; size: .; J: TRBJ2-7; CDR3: CATSRSIQGEQYF; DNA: TGTGCCACCAGCAGAAGCATACAGGGAGAGCAGTACTTC
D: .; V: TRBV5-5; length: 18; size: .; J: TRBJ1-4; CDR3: CASSLAINKGFGYEKLFF; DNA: TGTGCCAGCAGCTTGGCCATTAATAAAGGGTTCGGCTATGAAAAACTGTTTTTT
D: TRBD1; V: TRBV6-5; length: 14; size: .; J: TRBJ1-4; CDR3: CATKPGGTNEKLFF; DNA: TGTGCCACAAAACCAGGGGGCACTAATGAAAAACTGTTTTTT
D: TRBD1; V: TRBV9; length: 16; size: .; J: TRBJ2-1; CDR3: CASSPTLNRGDLPQFF; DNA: TGTGCCAGCAGCCCCACCCTTAACAGGGGGGACCTTCCCCAGTTCTTC
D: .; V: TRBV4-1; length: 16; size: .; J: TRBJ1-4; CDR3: CASSQWGWGRNEKLFF; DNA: TGCGCCAGCAGCCAATGGGGGTGGGGTCGTAATGAAAAACTGTTTTTT
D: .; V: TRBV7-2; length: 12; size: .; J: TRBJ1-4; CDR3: CASSFFNEKLFF; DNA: TGTGCCAGCAGCTTTTTTAACGAAAAACTGTTTTTT
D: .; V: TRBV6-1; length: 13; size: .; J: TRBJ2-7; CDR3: CASSEAVTYEQYF; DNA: TGTGCCAGCAGTGAAGCGGTTACCTACGAGCAGTACTTC
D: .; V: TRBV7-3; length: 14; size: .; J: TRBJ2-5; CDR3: CASSLIPEGETQYF; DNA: TGTGCCAGCAGCTTAATACCGGAGGGCGAGACCCAGTACTTC
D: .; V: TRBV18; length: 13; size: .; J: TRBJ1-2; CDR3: CASSQITGYGYTF; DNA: TGTGCCAGCTCCCAGATCACAGGGTATGGCTACACCTTC
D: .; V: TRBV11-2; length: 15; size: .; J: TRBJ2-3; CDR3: CASSLDTGSSDKQYF; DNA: TGTGCCAGCAGCTTAGATACCGGGAGCTCCGACAAGCAGTATTTT